This T cell receptor beta chain comes out of a study of cytomegalovirus exposure and HLA in healthy donors. Study-level points and caveats: The study listed 150 to 200 cytomegalovirus-associated TCR beta chains. A later analysis reported that several of the most significant clusters appeared to be linked to common viral pathogens, among them Epstein-Barr virus.

Concerning this clone: The antigen remains undetermined.

Germline values: CDR1 LNHDA, CDR2 SQIVND (reference sequence). V gave up 3 bases and J gave up 5 bases, with 20 bases separating them. The CDR3 totals 16 residues. The primer mix had 60 Vbeta and 13 Jbeta primers. Method: immunoSEQ multiplex PCR; TCRdb's copy keeps in-frame clones and lacks some. Of 75,000 to 90,000 clones listed, roughly 77% are singletons. Material for sequencing was PBMCs. This sequence joins TRBV19 and TRBJ2-7; D is possibly TRBD2 (6 bases). This sequence was found in a man aged 55 to 70 in good health and CMV-seronegative. This chain's CDR3 is CASSIPWRGMNHEQYF. In DNA form, the CDR3 reads TGTGCCAGTAGTATCCCCTGGCGGGGAATGAACCACGAGCAGTACTTC.